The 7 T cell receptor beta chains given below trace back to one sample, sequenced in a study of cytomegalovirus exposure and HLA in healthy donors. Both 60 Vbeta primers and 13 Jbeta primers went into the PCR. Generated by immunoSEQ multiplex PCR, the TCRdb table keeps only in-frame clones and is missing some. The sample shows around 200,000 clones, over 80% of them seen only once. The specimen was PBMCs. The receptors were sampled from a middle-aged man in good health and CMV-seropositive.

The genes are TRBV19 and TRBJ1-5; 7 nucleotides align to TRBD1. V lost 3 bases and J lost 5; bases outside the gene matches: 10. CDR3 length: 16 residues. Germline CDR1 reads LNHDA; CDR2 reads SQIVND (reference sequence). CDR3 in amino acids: CASSIMNRGRDQPQHF. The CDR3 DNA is TGTGCCAGTAGTATTATGAACAGGGGAAGAGATCAGCCCCAGCATTTT.

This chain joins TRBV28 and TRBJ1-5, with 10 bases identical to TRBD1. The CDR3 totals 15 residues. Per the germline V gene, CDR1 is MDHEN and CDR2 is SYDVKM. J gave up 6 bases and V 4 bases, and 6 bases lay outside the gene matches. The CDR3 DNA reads TGTGCCAGCAGTTCACCCGGGACAGGGGTTCAGCCCCAGCATTTT. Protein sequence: CASSSPGTGVQPQHF.

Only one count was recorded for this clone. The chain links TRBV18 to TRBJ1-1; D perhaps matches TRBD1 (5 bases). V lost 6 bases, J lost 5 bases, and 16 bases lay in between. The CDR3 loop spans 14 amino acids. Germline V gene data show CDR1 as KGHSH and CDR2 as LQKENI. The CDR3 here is CASSRGQGVTEAFF. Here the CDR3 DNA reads TGTGCCAGCTCCCGCGGACAAGGGGTGACTGAAGCTTTCTTT.

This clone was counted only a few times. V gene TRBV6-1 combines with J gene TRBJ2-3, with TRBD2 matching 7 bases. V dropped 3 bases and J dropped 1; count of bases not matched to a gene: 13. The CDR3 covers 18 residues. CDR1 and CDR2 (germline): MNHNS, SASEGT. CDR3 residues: CASSDPSGGFTRTDTQYF. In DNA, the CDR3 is TGTGCCAGCAGTGACCCATCGGGAGGTTTTACTCGCACAGATACGCAGTATTTT.

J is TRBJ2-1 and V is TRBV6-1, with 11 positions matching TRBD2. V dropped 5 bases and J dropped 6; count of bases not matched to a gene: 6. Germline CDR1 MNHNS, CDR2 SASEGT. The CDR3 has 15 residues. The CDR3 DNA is TGTGCCAGCAGTCTTACTAGCGGGAGTTCCAATGAGCAGTTCTTC. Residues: CASSLTSGSSNEQFF.

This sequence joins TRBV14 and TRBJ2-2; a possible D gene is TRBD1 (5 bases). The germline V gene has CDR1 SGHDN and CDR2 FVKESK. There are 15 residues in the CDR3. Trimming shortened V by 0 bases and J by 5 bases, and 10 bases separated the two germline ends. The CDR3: CASSQERTWTGELFF. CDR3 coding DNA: TGTGCCAGCAGCCAAGAAAGGACATGGACCGGGGAGCTGTTTTTT.

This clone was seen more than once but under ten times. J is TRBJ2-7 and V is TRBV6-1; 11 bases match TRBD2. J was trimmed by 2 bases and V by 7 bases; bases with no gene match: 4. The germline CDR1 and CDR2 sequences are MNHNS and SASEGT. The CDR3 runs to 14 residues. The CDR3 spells CASTVAGGPYEQYF. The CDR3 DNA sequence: TGTGCCAGCACAGTAGCGGGAGGGCCCTACGAGCAGTACTTC.